This TCR beta chain emerged from a study of metastatic and nonmetastatic thyroid tumors. As for the study in general: Comparison of repertoires was carried out across blood and tumor or nodule tissue from malignant and benign thyroid patients. Study-wide points: It was reported that TCR beta diversity was significantly higher in malignant thyroid tumors than benign nodules, in blood and tumor.

In its sample, this clone was seen many times. The antigen remains unidentified. No patient had received any treatment before thyroid surgery. V lost 3 bases, J lost 2 bases, and 8 bases lay in between. This CDR3 comprises 13 residues. Germline values: CDR1 SGHRS, CDR2 YFSETQ. Under the authors' procedure: The authors used CDR3 differences across clinicopathological groups to build a distant-metastasis classifier for papillary thyroid cancer. MiXCR was used by TCRdb to re-call the PCR reads. For this entry, the V and J calls and clone size follow TCRdb and not the study's own pipeline. This table has roughly 72,000 clones, roughly 18% appearing once.

The sample comprised blood. The rearrangement joins TRBV5-1 to TRBJ1-2, with unresolved D. The TCR originated in a female donor with papillary thyroid cancer or a benign thyroid nodule (not recorded which). Some clones in this sample may be carry-over from other donors' samples. Here the CDR3 DNA reads TGCGCCAGCAGCTCCCGACCCAACTATGGCTACACCTTC. Its protein is CASSSRPNYGYTF.